The entry that follows covers one T cell receptor beta chain sequence. This clone showed up just a few times. This receptor's antigen is unknown. No qualities accompany the bases; no much larger clone lies one base away. The library was made by the immunoSEQ multiplex PCR assay. For the multiplex PCR, a mixture combining 60 forward primers for TCR Vbeta segments and 13 reverse primers for TCR Jbeta segments was used. A multiplex PCR assay on genomic DNA amplified the CDR3 region of rearranged TCR beta genes. Amplified TCR beta libraries were sequenced as 87-base-pair reads on the Illumina HiSeq System. The authors processed their data as follows. A later analysis tallied tens of millions of unique TCR beta chains across the 550 to 850 repertoires, and some 10 million of those chains were shared by two or more donors. Raw reads were error-corrected and collapsed into unique sequences by a nearest-neighbor algorithm in which closely related sequences were merged to remove PCR and sequencing errors. To assign V, D and J gene segments, CDR3 sequences were aligned to IMGT reference sequences. For a sequence to be retained, at least a six-nucleotide match to both a V gene segment and a J gene segment was required. A rearrangement counted as productive if the CDR3 had no stop codons and remained in frame with V and J, and every other rearrangement counted as non-productive. Following IMGT convention, CDR3 was defined as the stretch from the second conserved V-encoded cysteine to the conserved J-encoded phenylalanine. The earlier analysis of 500 to 750 of the donors excluded any sequence lacking an unambiguous match to a single V gene segment. An earlier analysis of several hundred of the donors called V segments functional above 56.7% productive rearrangements and segregating when the between-donor standard deviation exceeded 5%. To diagnose cytomegalovirus status from the catalog of TCR beta chain sequences, a statistical classification framework was built. A later analysis assigned V and J genes by comparing TCR nucleotide sequences with IMGT/GENE-DB human TR gene sequences. The TCRdist pipeline was used in a later analysis to assign CDR3 sequences and most-parsimonious VDJ recombination scenarios. In a later analysis, each TCR beta chain was defined by its CDR3 amino acid sequence together with its V-gene family, and reads without a unique V-gene family were excluded. To address suspected cross-contamination and a sequencing artifact, a later analysis removed over 500 highly shared, low-generation-probability nucleotide sequences. In a later analysis, a clonal expansion index was calculated for each public chain from normalized within-repertoire ranks of inferred template counts. A later analysis computed generation probabilities with a VDJ recombination model fitted to out-of-frame rearrangements, and checked the results against IGoR. A later analysis scored TCR-TCR, TCR-HLA and TCR-CMV co-occurrence with hypergeometric tests, applying a repertoire-size bias correction to TCR pairs. To estimate false discovery rates, a later analysis permuted the HLA or CMV assignments 20 times. In a later analysis, co-occurring TCRs were grouped using DBSCAN, and TCRdist sequence similarity was added for clustering within HLA-allele-positive subsets. Repertoires with fewer than 30,000 or more than 120,000 public chains, plus five repertoires with anomalous nucleotide sharing, were excluded from co-occurrence clustering. Sourced from immuneACCESS, this table was stored by TCRdb with only in-frame sequences that have V and J called. A share of the clones is absent; for the studies checked, an unresolved V gene accounts for under half, and the remainder has no known explanation. V, J and clone size reflect that table, while D and trimming were determined from the DNA. The sample records about 130,000 clones, about 85% of which are singletons. Roughly 4.1% of the sample comes from the top ten.

This sample is drawn from a study of cytomegalovirus exposure and HLA in healthy donors (dated by TCRdb to 2017 to 2019). About the full investigation: An earlier analysis of about 560 of the donors reported 276 Gb of sequence data and around 120 million unique TCR beta sequences obtained from some 200 million T cells. An early release that covered about 600 HLA-typed donors contained approximately 300 gigabases of sequencing data and tens of millions of unique TCR sequences. The genetic ancestry cluster associated with self-reported Caucasian donors included roughly 84% of the roughly 400 genotyped donors. The study aimed to test whether signatures of past pathogen exposure could be identified by cataloging public T cell receptors. Using immunosequencing, the study profiled T cell repertoires from fewer than 700 subjects and related those repertoires to cytomegalovirus serostatus. Along with the roughly 670-subject first cohort, a separate validation cohort of over a hundred different subjects was used. High-throughput TCR immunosequencing, statistical association of individual TCRs with disease status, and machine learning were combined to predict cytomegalovirus infection status. In a later analysis, previously published TCR beta repertoires from hundreds of donors were re-analyzed and high-resolution HLA genotyping was added so that TCR occurrence patterns could be studied. In the later analysis, no new phenotypic data were used to find candidate immune exposures; instead, reliance was placed on TCR beta sequences and their occurrence across donors. An earlier analysis of fewer than 700 of the donors applied high-throughput TCR beta sequencing to assess whether each TCR beta V gene segment acted as functional or pseudogenic. Donor age, sex, ethnicity and CMV serostatus were compiled together with the repertoire data. In a later genetic analysis, genome-wide SNP genotypes for about 55% of the roughly 700 donors were used, and that subset was treated as a discovery cohort. All discovery cohort repertoires had been generated using a single sequencing platform. HLA typing covered class I and class II loci at four-digit resolution. The number of donors typed differed by locus, with about 629-640 for A, B, C, DRB1 and DQB1, approximately 500 for DQA1, 606 for DPA1, and around 430 for DPB1. About 5 DR-DQ haplotypes were handled as single units for association and clustering, since linkage in the cohort was strong. Among roughly 400 genotyped donors of the cohort, an average of approximately 240,000 unique TCR beta nucleotide sequences was sequenced per donor, of which about 20% were non-productive.

In total, approximately 690 healthy bone marrow donors made up the cohort. At the time of sampling, all cohort members were nominally healthy, though unrecorded immune exposures were likely present. The donor tested CMV seropositive and was one of the 289 seropositive cohort members. A peripheral blood sample was collected from each donor, and TCR beta sequencing was performed on peripheral blood mononuclear cells. Genomic DNA extraction from the blood cell samples was performed with the Qiagen DNeasy Blood Extraction Kit. Paper-wide results and their limitations: According to a later genetic analysis, donors in an Asian-associated ancestry cluster had fewer N-insertions in productive TCRs than the approximately 630-donor mean. Linkage disequilibrium might explain the correlated functional status among segregating V segments, but an unknown experimental factor could not be excluded. The earlier analysis of some 560 of the donors excluded some 16 rarely observed V segments, including chromosome 9 orphons, because counts were too low. Because HLA typing was missing for some donors at each locus, association tests included only the typed subset. According to a later analysis, parvovirus B19, influenza, CMV and Epstein-Barr virus appeared linked to several top co-occurrence clusters. Most CMV-associated TCR beta chains appeared to be HLA-restricted in a later analysis, and the HLA associations seemed to be driven largely by CMV exposure. In both the original and validation cohorts, the classifier was reported to diagnose cytomegalovirus status with high specificity and sensitivity. In an earlier analysis of some 540 of the donors, most TCR beta V segments appeared in productive rearrangements about 90% or about 30% of the time, broadly matching IMGT annotations. Assigning TCR associations to individual alleles was difficult when HLA alleles, especially DR and DQ, strongly co-occurred. In the study, about 150 TCR beta chains were listed as associated with cytomegalovirus. An association between a missense DCLRE1C variant and V-gene and J-gene trimming of TCR beta chains was found in a later genetic analysis and replicated in an independent cohort. A further reported finding was that TCR beta sequences accurately predicted the HLA-A and HLA-B alleles for most subjects in the first cohort. A later analysis found that TCR association rates varied across HLA loci, with DRB1 alleles showing the most associated TCRs and HLA-C alleles the fewest. In a later analysis, HLA-associated TCR beta chains were found to be more clonally expanded and to have lower generation probabilities than equally common non-associated chains. A cluster of highly shared sequence variants was judged likely to represent a technical artifact of the sequencing pipeline. At a false discovery rate of 0.05, a later analysis linked around 17,000 TCR beta sequences to specific HLA alleles. In vitro tests confirmed that a few of the cytomegalovirus-associated TCR beta chains recognize cytomegalovirus antigens. Immune exposure information for the cohort was limited to CMV serostatus. Only TCR beta chains were sequenced in this cohort, and the absence of alpha or paired-chain data limited detectable features. It was suggested by the authors that the approach could potentially be generalized to other disease states and immunological phenotypes. Most TCR sequences were seen in very few donors, while some public TCRs were found in many individuals. Roughly uniform sequencing depth across donors was assumed in presence/absence analyses, although this assumption may not hold.

This clonotype was obtained from a man between 18 and 29 years old in good health and CMV-seropositive. What was sequenced was PBMCs.

Here the CDR3 is given as CASSPRSPGQGALDTQYF. The nucleotide sequence reads TGCGCCAGCAGTCCACGTTCACCGGGACAGGGGGCTTTAGATACGCAGTATTTT. In this chain, TRBV5-1 is recombined with TRBJ2-3, with 12 middle bases fitting TRBD1. V has 5 bases trimmed and J has 5 bases trimmed; junction bases matching no gene number 15. From a lookup of the germline V gene, CDR1 and CDR2 are SGHRS and YFSETQ. Including the terminal cysteine and phenylalanine, the CDR3 comprises 18 residues. Only the CDR3 DNA is retained, 54 bases long and in frame from the first base.